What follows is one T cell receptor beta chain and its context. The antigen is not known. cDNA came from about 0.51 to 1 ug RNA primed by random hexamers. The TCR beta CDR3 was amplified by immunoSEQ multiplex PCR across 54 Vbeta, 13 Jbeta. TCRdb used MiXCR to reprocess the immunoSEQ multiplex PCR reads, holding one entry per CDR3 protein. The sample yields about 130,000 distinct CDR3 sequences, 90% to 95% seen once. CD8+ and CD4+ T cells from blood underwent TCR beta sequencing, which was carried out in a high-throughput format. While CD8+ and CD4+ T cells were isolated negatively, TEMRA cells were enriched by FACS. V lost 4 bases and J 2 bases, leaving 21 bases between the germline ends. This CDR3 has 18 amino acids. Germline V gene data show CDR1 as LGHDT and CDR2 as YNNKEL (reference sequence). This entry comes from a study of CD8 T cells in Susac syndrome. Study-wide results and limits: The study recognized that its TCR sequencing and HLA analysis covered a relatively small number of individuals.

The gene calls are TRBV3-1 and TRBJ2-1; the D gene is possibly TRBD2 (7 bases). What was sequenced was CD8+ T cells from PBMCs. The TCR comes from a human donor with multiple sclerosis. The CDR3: CASSLRGRREKAYNEQFF. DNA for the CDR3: TGTGCCAGCAGCCTCAGGGGTCGGCGGGAGAAGGCCTACAATGAGCAGTTCTTC.